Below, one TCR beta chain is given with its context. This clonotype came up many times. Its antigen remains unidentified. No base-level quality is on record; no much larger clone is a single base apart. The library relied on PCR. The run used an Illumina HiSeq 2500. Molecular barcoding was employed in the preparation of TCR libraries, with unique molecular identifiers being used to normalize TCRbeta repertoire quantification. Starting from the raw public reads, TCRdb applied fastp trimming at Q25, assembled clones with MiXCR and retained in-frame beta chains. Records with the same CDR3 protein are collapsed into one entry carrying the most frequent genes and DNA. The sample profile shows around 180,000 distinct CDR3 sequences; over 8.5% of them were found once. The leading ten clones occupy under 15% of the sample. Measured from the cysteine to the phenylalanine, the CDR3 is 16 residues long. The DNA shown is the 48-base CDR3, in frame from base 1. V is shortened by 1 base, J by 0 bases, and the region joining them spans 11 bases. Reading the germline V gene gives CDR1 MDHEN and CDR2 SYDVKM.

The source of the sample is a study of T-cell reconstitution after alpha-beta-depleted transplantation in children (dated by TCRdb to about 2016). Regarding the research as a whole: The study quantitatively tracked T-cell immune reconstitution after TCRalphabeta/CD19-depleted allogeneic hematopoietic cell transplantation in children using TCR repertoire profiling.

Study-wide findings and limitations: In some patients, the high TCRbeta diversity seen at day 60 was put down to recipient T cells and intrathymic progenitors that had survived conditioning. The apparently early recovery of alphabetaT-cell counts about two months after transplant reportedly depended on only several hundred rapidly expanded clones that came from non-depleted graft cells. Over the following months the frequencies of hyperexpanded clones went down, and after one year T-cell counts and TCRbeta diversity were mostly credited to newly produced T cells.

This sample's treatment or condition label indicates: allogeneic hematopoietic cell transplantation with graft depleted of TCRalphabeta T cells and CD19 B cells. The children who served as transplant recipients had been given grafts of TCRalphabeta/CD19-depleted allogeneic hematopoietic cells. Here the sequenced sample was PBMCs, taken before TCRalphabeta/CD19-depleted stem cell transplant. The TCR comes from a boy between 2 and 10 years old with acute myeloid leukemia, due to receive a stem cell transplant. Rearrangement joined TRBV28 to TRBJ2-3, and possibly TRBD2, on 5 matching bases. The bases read TGTGCCAGCAGTTTATTTGGAGGCGAGAGCACAGATACGCAGTATTTT. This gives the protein CASSLFGGESTDTQYF.